The rows below give T cell receptor beta chains drawn from one sample of a study of blood T cell repertoires in COVID-19. The assay was immunoSEQ multiplex PCR, and TCRdb's table has in-frame clones only and misses some. This table holds fewer than 200,000 clones, approximately 80% found once. Sequenced input: PBMCs or T cells enriched from blood (not recorded which). The receptors originated from a man aged 50 or older who had recovered from COVID-19. CDR3s leave out the opening cysteine and the closing phenylalanine or tryptophan. The D gene is left open where the match is weak.

TRBJ2-7	-	TRBV7-9	ASSLVPGEEQY
TRBJ2-1	TRBD1	TRBV19	ASSIYTGTDNEQF
TRBJ2-5	TRBD2	TRBV5-4	ASSPGAGKETQY
TRBJ2-1	-	TRBV10-1	ASSGREAVVGSYNEQF
TRBJ1-5	TRBD1	TRBV6-5	ASSRTGNSNQPQH
TRBJ2-7	TRBD1	TRBV18	ASSGQGSYEQY
TRBJ2-1	-	TRBV5-1	ASSLGASSYNEQF
TRBJ2-2	-	TRBV6-5	ASRLASSSGELF
TRBJ2-7	TRBD1	TRBV6-5	ASSSPQGNGRYEQY
TRBJ1-5	-	TRBV2	ASSPRYSNQPQH
TRBJ1-2	-	TRBV27	ASSLSASNYGYT
TRBJ2-2	-	TRBV27	ASSLGPYTGELF
TRBJ2-3	TRBD2	TRBV11-3	ASSLDLNSGVTDTQY
TRBJ2-2	TRBD2	TRBV3-1/TRBV3-2	ASSQMGGKNTGELF